These T cell receptor beta chains were read from a single sample in a study of OX40 agonist ivuxolimab in advanced cancers. The data were produced by immunoSEQ multiplex PCR, yet TCRdb's version contains in-frame clones alone and is incomplete. The sample shows about 36,000 clones, roughly 81% of them seen only once. Specimen: CD4+ or CD8+ T cells sorted from blood, collected in a trial of the OX40 agonist ivuxolimab. The receptors were sampled from an adult with an advanced solid tumor such as melanoma, head and neck, liver or kidney cancer. Both conserved end residues are part of each CDR3. The order of the fields is clone size, J gene, D gene, V gene, CDR3 length, CDR3 DNA, CDR3 protein. The D gene is left open where the match is weak. Clone sizes are given selectively: once, few, many, or a class where the clone is expanded.

- TRBJ2-1 TRBD2 TRBV19 15 TGTGCCAGTATTTATCGAGCGGGACCTTACAATGAGCAGTTCTTC CASIYRAGPYNEQFF
few TRBJ2-1 TRBD1 TRBV11-1 15 TGTGCCAGCAGCTCCGCTGGGACAGGGGACAATGAGCAGTTCTTC CASSSAGTGDNEQFF
few TRBJ1-1 - TRBV7-9 12 TGTGCCAGCAGCGCCACAGGGCTGGTGACTTTCTTT CASSATGLVTFF
- TRBJ2-3 TRBD2 TRBV28 16 TGTGCCAGCAGTTTATCTCTAGCGGTCCGCACAGATACGCAGTATTTT CASSLSLAVRTDTQYF
- TRBJ1-1 - TRBV11-2 14 TGTGCCAGCAGCTTAGTTCGAGGGAACACTGAAGCTTTCTTT CASSLVRGNTEAFF
- TRBJ1-1 - TRBV29-1 11 TGCAGCGTTTGGGTTTACACTGAAGCTTTCTTT CSVWVYTEAFF
- TRBJ1-5 - TRBV28 13 TGTGCCACCGGGGTTGACACCAATCAGCCCCAGCATTTT CATGVDTNQPQHF
- TRBJ1-3 - TRBV7-8 17 TGTGCCAGCAGCGCCTCCGGGACCCCAAGGTCTGGAAACACCATATATTTT CASSASGTPRSGNTIYF
- TRBJ2-5 - TRBV18 13 TGTGCCAGCTCACCAGGAGACGGAAAGACCCAGTACTTC CASSPGDGKTQYF
- TRBJ2-3 TRBD2 TRBV5-6 15 TGTGCCAGCAGCTTTTTAGCGGGGGGGCCCGTTGCGCAGTATTTT CASSFLAGGPVAQYF
- TRBJ1-2 - TRBV30 13 TGTGCCTGGAGTGTAATCCGAAACTATGGCTACACCTTC CAWSVIRNYGYTF
- TRBJ1-1 - TRBV27 13 TGTGCCAGCAGTTTGGAACAGCACACTGAAGCTTTCTTT CASSLEQHTEAFF
- TRBJ2-3 - TRBV6-6 12 TGTGCCAGCAGACTTTACACAGATACGCAGTATTTT CASRLYTDTQYF
- TRBJ2-7 TRBD1 TRBV30 12 TGTGCCTCAGAAGACAGGGGCTACGAGCAGTACTTC CASEDRGYEQYF
- TRBJ1-6 - TRBV5-1 13 TGCGCCAGCAGCTTGGAACCTTACGCACCCCTCCACTTT CASSLEPYAPLHF
once TRBJ2-7 TRBD2 TRBV2 15 TGTGCCAGCAGCGAGAGCGGGGGTCTCTCCTACGAGCAGTACTTC CASSESGGLSYEQYF
- TRBJ1-1 - TRBV7-9 13 TGTGCCAGCAGCTTAGAAGGGAACACTGAAGCTTTCTTT CASSLEGNTEAFF
- TRBJ2-7 - TRBV11-2 13 TGTGCCAGCAGCCCCCGATTCTCCTACGAGCAGTACTTC CASSPRFSYEQYF
- TRBJ1-2 TRBD1 TRBV9 14 TGTGCCAGCACGGGGACAGGGGTGGACTATGGCTACACCTTC CASTGTGVDYGYTF
few TRBJ2-1 TRBD2 TRBV7-8 20 TGTGCCAGCAGCTTCAGGCGGCTAGCGGGAGGGCCCAGCTCCTACAATGAGCAGTTCTTC CASSFRRLAGGPSSYNEQFF
- TRBJ2-3 - TRBV2 14 TGTGCCAGCAGTGAAAGCCAGGGCACAGATACGCAGTATTTT CASSESQGTDTQYF
once TRBJ2-1 TRBD2 TRBV5-1 14 TGCGCCAGCAGCTTCCTAGCGGGATACAATGAGCAGTTCTTC CASSFLAGYNEQFF
few TRBJ1-2 TRBD1 TRBV6-4 13 TGTGCCAGCAGTGTACAGGGGGGAGGTGGCTACACCTTC CASSVQGGGGYTF
- TRBJ2-7 TRBD2 TRBV27 15 TGTGCCAGCAGTCCCCTCCGGACTAGCGGGAGCCAGCAGTACTTC CASSPLRTSGSQQYF
- TRBJ2-3 - TRBV7-2 12 TGTGCCAGCAGCCTGGACCGGGGGACGCAGTATTTT CASSLDRGTQYF
- TRBJ2-7 TRBD1 TRBV10-1 12 TGCGCCAGGATTAGGACAGGCCGCGAGCAGTACTTC CARIRTGREQYF
- TRBJ1-5 - TRBV28 15 TGTGCCAGCAGTTTAGGGGGGCACCCTCCTGAACCCCAGCATTTT CASSLGGHPPEPQHF
- TRBJ1-1 - TRBV27 16 TGTGCCAGCAGTTTGTACCCCGGGGGGGCGAACACTGAAGCTTTCTTT CASSLYPGGANTEAFF
- TRBJ1-1 - TRBV18 14 TGTGCCAGCTCACCAAACCGTCTGAACACTGAAGCTTTCTTT CASSPNRLNTEAFF
- TRBJ2-3 TRBD1 TRBV10-3 16 TGTGCCATCAATGGACAGGGGGCCGGCGCCACAGATACGCAGTATTTT CAINGQGAGATDTQYF
- TRBJ2-2 TRBD1 TRBV28 17 TGTGCCAGCAGTTTGACACAGGGGGCGCTGGGCACCGGGGAGCTGTTTTTT CASSLTQGALGTGELFF
- TRBJ2-7 - TRBV4-1 19 TGCGCCAGCAGCCAAGATCCTAGTATCGGCCTTGGGGGCTCCTACGAGCAGTACTTC CASSQDPSIGLGGSYEQYF
- TRBJ2-2 TRBD2 TRBV6-1 15 TGTGCCAGCACAGCGGGCGGGAGCGGTTCGGGGGAGCTGTTTTTT CASTAGGSGSGELFF
- TRBJ2-2 - TRBV30 10 TGTGCCTCCTACACCGGGGAGCTGTTTTTT CASYTGELFF
- TRBJ2-3 TRBD2 TRBV5-3 17 TGTGCCAGTTACCGAGGGCTAGCGGGGCTCTGGACAGATACGCAGTATTTT CASYRGLAGLWTDTQYF
- TRBJ2-3 - TRBV7-9 17 TGTGCCAGCAGCTTGGGCGAGGGACCCCCGGGGACAGATACGCAGTATTTT CASSLGEGPPGTDTQYF
- TRBJ1-1 - TRBV7-9 11 TGTGCCAGCAGCTTAGCCCAGGCAGCTTTCTTT CASSLAQAAFF
- TRBJ2-5 - TRBV2 13 TGTGCCAGCAGTGGAGGAGGGTTACAGACCCAGTACTTC CASSGGGLQTQYF
- TRBJ2-7 TRBD1 TRBV18 15 TGTGCCAGCTCACCAAAGGACAGGGGATTCTACGAGCAGTACTTC CASSPKDRGFYEQYF
few TRBJ2-5 TRBD2 TRBV5-8 16 TGTGCCAGCAGCTTGGGCGATTCTAGCGGAAGGGAGACCCAGTACTTC CASSLGDSSGRETQYF
once TRBJ1-4 - TRBV10-3 16 TGTGCCATCAGTGAAAAGGCTATAGCAACTAATGAAAAACTGTTTTTT CAISEKAIATNEKLFF
- TRBJ2-1 - TRBV11-2 15 TGTGCCAGCAGCGGTAGAACAGGGCGAGACAATGAGCAGTTCTTC CASSGRTGRDNEQFF